This entry describes one T cell receptor delta chain. Many counts were recorded for this clone. The antigen it binds to is not known. Translating this DNA gives a protein that differs at residue 10 from the TCRdb one, which belongs to a much larger clone; a read error is likely, and the protein shown is this translation. V lost 0 bases and J lost 0 bases; the stretch between them is 23 bases long. CDR1 and CDR2 were assigned from the germline V gene as TSWWSYY and QGS. The CDR3, from cysteine to phenylalanine, totals 20 residues. Just the 60-base CDR3 DNA is kept, in frame starting at base 1. Vgamma9/Vdelta2+ and Vdelta2-negative gammadelta T cell populations were flow-sorted from peripheral blood mononuclear cells for bulk TCR repertoire analysis. The protocol used for the library was multiplex PCR. Sequencing was carried out with an Illumina MiSeq. Each sorted gammadelta T cell sample was sequenced for both the TCR gamma (TRG) and TCR delta (TRD) chains. The original pipeline was this. The repertoire analyses used clonotype tree plots, the accumulated frequency of the top 20 clonotypes, and diversity index (DI) and D75 metrics. TCRdb reprocessed the public reads with the caller CATT; rows with the same DNA were merged afterwards. These V and J calls derive from TCRdb rather than the authors' analysis. Within this sample are around 52,000 delta-chain clones, with around 1.7% of them counted one time only. Approximately 15% of the sample is in the top ten clones.

These data are taken from a study of γδ T cells in repeated Plasmodium falciparum infection (dated by TCRdb to about 2021). General notes on the study: Malian children exposed to intense seasonal malaria transmission were enrolled in the natural-infection arm and compared with Australian children matched for age and gender. The gammadelta TCR repertoires from Mali were analysed in two ways: cross-sectionally during periods with no transmission, and longitudinally across episodes of acute febrile malaria. About five malaria-naive U.S. adults underwent four controlled human malaria infections by bites from P. falciparum NF54-infected Anopheles stephensi mosquitoes over about 640 days. In the study, the shaping of the human gammadelta T cell repertoire by repeated Plasmodium falciparum infection was examined using natural infection in Mali and controlled human malaria infection. Samples from controlled-infection subjects were taken at baseline, just before selected infections, and 21 days after each infection. Broader findings and caveats from the paper: In Vdelta2-negative gammadelta TCR repertoires, which were largely Vdelta1+, repeated controlled infections appeared to drive waves of new clonotype selection. The Malian cohort came from a small rural village of predominantly one ethnic group, limiting generalizability. Because the controlled-infection cohort was small, analysis of inter-individual variability in gammadelta T cell responses was limited. Compared with the repertoires of Australian children, the Vdelta2-negative gammadelta TCR repertoires of Malian children appeared more clonally expanded, less diverse and less shared. Vgamma9/Vdelta2+ TCR repertoires showed a highly stable polyclonal repertoire over time and infection, with many inter-individual overlapping TCRgamma sequences.

Material for sequencing was gamma-delta T cells from blood. The V gene is TRDV1 and the J gene is TRDJ1; possibly the D gene is TRDD3, per 5 matching bases. The sequence derives from a pool of human donors (malaria-infected and uninfected, not separated). The DNA reads TGTGCTCTTGGGGAACTAGTTTCATGGAGCCCGAGGGGGTACACCGATAAACTCATCTTT. This gives the protein CALGELVSWSPRGYTDKLIF.